These T cell receptor beta chains were read from a single sample in a study of cytomegalovirus exposure and HLA in healthy donors. Method: immunoSEQ multiplex PCR; TCRdb's copy keeps in-frame clones and lacks some. Of 200,000 to 250,000 clones listed, approximately 70% are singletons. Source material: PBMCs. These receptors all come from a woman in her 30s in good health and CMV-seronegative. Each CDR3 is given with its conserved first and last residue. The D gene is left open where the match is weak. The size field is filled for only some rows; it gives once, few, many or a size class.

clone_size: NA
v_call: TRBV6-5
j_call: TRBJ2-1
d_call: TRBD2
cdr3_nt: TGTGCCAGCAGTCCCCGGAGAAGCGGGGACAATGAGCAGTTCTTC
cdr3_aa: CASSPRRSGDNEQFF

clone_size: NA
v_call: TRBV4-1
j_call: TRBJ1-2
d_call: TRBD1
cdr3_nt: TGCGCCAGCAGCCCCGGGACAGGGGCTCCCTATGGCTACACCTTC
cdr3_aa: CASSPGTGAPYGYTF

clone_size: once
v_call: TRBV15
j_call: TRBJ2-3
d_call: TRBD2
cdr3_nt: TGTGCCACCAGCATGAGGGGAGGGGCTAACACAGATACGCAGTATTTT
cdr3_aa: CATSMRGGANTDTQYF

clone_size: NA
v_call: TRBV2
j_call: TRBJ2-2
d_call: NA
cdr3_nt: TGTGCCAGCAGACGCGGGACGGAGAACACCGGGGAGCTGTTTTTT
cdr3_aa: CASRRGTENTGELFF

clone_size: NA
v_call: TRBV7-9
j_call: TRBJ1-4
d_call: NA
cdr3_nt: TGTGCCAGCAGTAGGGGGGGGGAAAAACTGTTTTTT
cdr3_aa: CASSRGGEKLFF

clone_size: few
v_call: TRBV5-5
j_call: TRBJ2-5
d_call: NA
cdr3_nt: TGTGCCAGCAGCATAGGACAGTCGGAGACCCAGTACTTC
cdr3_aa: CASSIGQSETQYF

clone_size: few
v_call: TRBV19
j_call: TRBJ1-1
d_call: NA
cdr3_nt: TGTGCCAGTAAAGGAGGGATTGAAGCTTTCTTT
cdr3_aa: CASKGGIEAFF

clone_size: once
v_call: TRBV29-1
j_call: TRBJ1-1
d_call: NA
cdr3_nt: TGCAGCGTTGAAGATCGTAGGACACTGAACACTGAAGCTTTCTTT
cdr3_aa: CSVEDRRTLNTEAFF

clone_size: NA
v_call: TRBV19
j_call: TRBJ2-3
d_call: NA
cdr3_nt: TGTGCCAGTAGTACTGCGGGGAGCACAGATACGCAGTATTTT
cdr3_aa: CASSTAGSTDTQYF

clone_size: few
v_call: TRBV30
j_call: TRBJ2-1
d_call: TRBD2
cdr3_nt: TGTGCCTGGAGTCCGACCCGGTCACTAGCGGGGTACAATGAGCAGTTCTTC
cdr3_aa: CAWSPTRSLAGYNEQFF

clone_size: NA
v_call: TRBV5-8
j_call: TRBJ2-3
d_call: TRBD2
cdr3_nt: TGTGCCAGCAGCTTGGTAGGACTAGCGGGGGGCACAGATACGCAGTATTTT
cdr3_aa: CASSLVGLAGGTDTQYF

clone_size: NA
v_call: TRBV29-1
j_call: TRBJ1-1
d_call: TRBD1
cdr3_nt: TGCAGCGTTGAAGGGACAGGGGGGAGGGACACTGAAGCTTTCTTT
cdr3_aa: CSVEGTGGRDTEAFF

clone_size: NA
v_call: TRBV6-1
j_call: TRBJ1-5
d_call: NA
cdr3_nt: TGTGCCAGTTGGGGGGAGGATCAGCCCCAGCATTTT
cdr3_aa: CASWGEDQPQHF

clone_size: NA
v_call: TRBV5-1
j_call: TRBJ1-1
d_call: TRBD1
cdr3_nt: TGCGCCAGCAGGGACGTCGACAGGGGGCGATATGACACTGAAGCTTTCTTT
cdr3_aa: CASRDVDRGRYDTEAFF

clone_size: NA
v_call: TRBV9
j_call: TRBJ2-7
d_call: NA
cdr3_nt: TGTGCCAGCAGCTCCCGTGAGGGGGGGACGTACGAGCAGTACTTC
cdr3_aa: CASSSREGGTYEQYF

clone_size: once
v_call: TRBV30
j_call: TRBJ2-5
d_call: NA
cdr3_nt: TGTGCCTGGAGTCTCACTACAGGCAACCGAGAGACCCAGTACTTC
cdr3_aa: CAWSLTTGNRETQYF